Listed below are T cell receptor beta chains from one sample, sequenced in a study of sequential checkpoint blockade in melanoma. Sequencing used immunoSEQ multiplex PCR; TCRdb keeps in-frame clones, though not all of them. Among about 20,000 clones listed, around two thirds were seen once. Sample: CD8+ T cells sorted from blood (inferred from file names), taken from a patient given nivolumab and ipilimumab in sequence. The receptors were sampled from a human donor with melanoma. CDR3s include the opening cysteine and the closing phenylalanine or tryptophan. Fields, in order: clone size, V gene, J gene, D gene, CDR3 DNA, CDR3 protein. D genes are given only for firm matches. Clone size appears in some rows only: once, few, many, or a class for an expanded clone.

medium-sized,TRBV5-1,TRBJ1-3,.,TGCGCCAGCAGCTCAGGGGACCGTCCCTCTGGAAACACCATATATTTT,CASSSGDRPSGNTIYF
once,TRBV14,TRBJ2-3,TRBD2,TGTGCCAGCAGCCAAGAGGAAACTAGCGGGAGGGGTACGCAGTATTTT,CASSQEETSGRGTQYF
.,TRBV10-3,TRBJ1-2,TRBD1,TGTGCCATCAGCGTAACTAGGACAGGACCGCCGGTTAACTATGGCTACACCTTC,CAISVTRTGPPVNYGYTF
.,TRBV27,TRBJ2-2,.,TGTGCCAGCAGTTTATCGCTCGGCGGATGGTACACCGGGGAGCTGTTTTTT,CASSLSLGGWYTGELFF
.,TRBV5-6,TRBJ2-6,.,TGTGCCAGCAGCTTGGCTGGGCCCTTCACCCCTGGGGCCAACGTCCTGACTTTC,CASSLAGPFTPGANVLTF
once,TRBV19,TRBJ2-1,.,TGTGCCAGTAGTGCAGGACAGCTCAATGAGCAGTTCTTC,CASSAGQLNEQFF
once,TRBV7-3,TRBJ2-3,.,TGTGCCAGCAGTCGGTCAATTACAGATACGCAGTATTTT,CASSRSITDTQYF
.,TRBV9,TRBJ1-3,TRBD1,TGTGCCACCGGGACAGGGTCGTCTGGAAACACCATATATTTT,CATGTGSSGNTIYF
.,TRBV7-9,TRBJ2-1,.,TGTGCCAGCAGGGCTGCAAGCTCCTACAATGAGCAGTTCTTC,CASRAASSYNEQFF
.,TRBV30,TRBJ2-1,.,TGTGCCTGGCTGGCGGTTACCTCCTACAATGAGCAGTTCTTC,CAWLAVTSYNEQFF
.,TRBV6-5,TRBJ2-7,TRBD1,TGTGCCAGCAGCCCCTCCGGACAGGGATCCTACGAGCAGTACTTC,CASSPSGQGSYEQYF
.,TRBV19,TRBJ1-2,.,TGTGCCAGTAGTACTCCGCGCCCGGGACTCAATCATGACTATGGCTACACCTTC,CASSTPRPGLNHDYGYTF
.,TRBV25-1,TRBJ2-7,.,TGTGCCAGCAGTGAACCGGGTGTCCCCCGTCGCGAGCAGTACTTC,CASSEPGVPRREQYF
medium-sized,TRBV19,TRBJ1-5,.,TGTGCCAGTGAAAGGACGGGGAACGGGAATCAGCCCCAGCATTTT,CASERTGNGNQPQHF
.,TRBV19,TRBJ1-5,TRBD1,TGTGCCAGTAGTATTACAGGGGGCAACAATCAGCCCCAGCATTTT,CASSITGGNNQPQHF
few,TRBV19,TRBJ1-5,.,TGTGCCAGTACCTGGACACTTAATCAGCCCCAGCATTTT,CASTWTLNQPQHF
.,TRBV6-1,TRBJ1-2,TRBD1,TGTGCCAGCAGCGCAGACAGGGCGATTTGGGGCTACACCTTC,CASSADRAIWGYTF
few,TRBV6-6,TRBJ1-6,.,TGTGCCAGCAGCGAACCGGGATTTGCATTGACACCCCTCCACTTT,CASSEPGFALTPLHF
.,TRBV7-8,TRBJ1-6,.,TGTGCCAGCAGCTTACAGGGGTTTAGCTCCTATAATTCACCCCTCCACTTT,CASSLQGFSSYNSPLHF
.,TRBV2,TRBJ1-1,TRBD1,TGTGCCAGCATCCACGGGACAGACGGCCTGCGAAGGGAAGCTTTCTTT,CASIHGTDGLRREAFF
.,TRBV5-1,TRBJ1-5,TRBD1,TGCGCCAGCATCCTACAGGGGCCCTCGATCAAGCCCCAGCATTTT,CASILQGPSIKPQHF
.,TRBV4-1,TRBJ1-5,.,TGCGCCAGCAGCCAGGACCCGGGGACAACCTATAGCAATCAGCCCCAGCATTTT,CASSQDPGTTYSNQPQHF
.,TRBV28,TRBJ1-5,.,TGTGCCAGCAGTCCCACAGGGCTCGGTCAGCCCCAGCATTTT,CASSPTGLGQPQHF
.,TRBV10-3,TRBJ1-1,.,TGTGCCATCACTGGCCCAGGCTACACTGAAGCCTTCTTT,CAITGPGYTEAFF
.,TRBV6-1,TRBJ1-4,.,TGTGCCAGCAGTGAAGACTCCCCCCGGGGTGGCTACGAAAAACTGTTTTTT,CASSEDSPRGGYEKLFF
.,TRBV4-1,TRBJ2-1,TRBD2,TGCGCCAGCAGCCAAGATCCGAGCGGGGGCAATGAGCAGTTCTTC,CASSQDPSGGNEQFF
.,TRBV7-2,TRBJ2-1,.,TGTGCCAGCAGCTTTGTGCCTGAGCGAGAGCAGTTCTTC,CASSFVPEREQFF
once,TRBV28,TRBJ1-5,TRBD1,TGTGCCAGCAGCGAGGGACAGGGTAGCAATCAGCCCCAGCATTTT,CASSEGQGSNQPQHF
.,TRBV7-9,TRBJ1-1,TRBD1,TGTGCCAGCAGCAATCGACAGGGGGTCCGGAACACTGAAGCTTTCTTT,CASSNRQGVRNTEAFF
.,TRBV5-1,TRBJ1-1,.,TGCGCCAGCTGTGTGGGGACACAGAACACTGAAGCTTTCTTT,CASCVGTQNTEAFF
.,TRBV11-2,TRBJ1-1,.,TGTGCCAGCAGCTTCGTCTTGGGCGTTGAGAACACTGAAGCTTTCTTT,CASSFVLGVENTEAFF
.,TRBV27,TRBJ1-3,TRBD1,TGTGCCAGCAGTCGCTGGGACAGGGCGGACACCATATATTTT,CASSRWDRADTIYF
.,TRBV4-3,TRBJ2-2,TRBD2,TGCGCCAGCAGCCCAGGGACTAGCGGGGTCGGGGAGCTGTTTTTT,CASSPGTSGVGELFF
.,TRBV7-9,TRBJ1-1,.,TGTGCCAGCAGCGGTATAACAGGGATACAACGTCGAGCTTTCTTT,CASSGITGIQRRAFF
.,TRBV28,TRBJ2-5,.,TGTGCCAGCAGTCCAGGGCTTCGGGAGACCCAGTACTTC,CASSPGLRETQYF
medium-sized,TRBV28,TRBJ1-2,.,TGTGCCAGCAGTTCCCCGCGGGGGCTCTATGGCTACACCTTC,CASSSPRGLYGYTF
.,TRBV7-9,TRBJ2-2,TRBD2,TGTGCCAGCAGCTCCCATCTGGCAGCGGGAGTTACCGGGGAGCTGTTTTTT,CASSSHLAAGVTGELFF
.,TRBV14,TRBJ2-1,.,TGTGCCAGCAGCCACACTACGGGACTTACCCACAATGAGCAGTTCTTC,CASSHTTGLTHNEQFF
.,TRBV4-1,TRBJ2-7,.,TGCGCCAGCAGCCCTACCCAGGGGGGATTGGGGGAGCAGTACTTC,CASSPTQGGLGEQYF
.,TRBV27,TRBJ2-3,TRBD1,TGTGCCAGCAGTTTACCGGGACAGGGTCTCACAGATACGCAGTATTTT,CASSLPGQGLTDTQYF
.,TRBV5-6,TRBJ2-7,TRBD2,TGTGCCGGGGGGGCTAGCGGGACCCCAACTACCGAGCAGTACTTC,CAGGASGTPTTEQYF
.,TRBV13,TRBJ2-1,TRBD1,TGTGCCAGCAGCGAGCAGGGGGATGAGCAGTTCTTC,CASSEQGDEQFF
.,TRBV5-8,TRBJ1-6,.,TGTGCCAGCAGCTTGGCGGGTCAGCTTAATTCACCCCTCCACTTT,CASSLAGQLNSPLHF
.,TRBV2,TRBJ1-1,.,TGTGCCAGCAGTGGAACAGGGTACACTGAAGCTTTCTTT,CASSGTGYTEAFF
.,TRBV25-1,TRBJ1-5,.,TGTGCCAGCAGTGAAGGGACAACGGGCAATCAGCCCCAGCATTTT,CASSEGTTGNQPQHF
.,TRBV28,TRBJ2-1,TRBD1,TGTGCCAGCAACTTCCCGGGCGGGCAGGGGGCATGGTACAATGAGCAGTTCTTC,CASNFPGGQGAWYNEQFF
.,TRBV28,TRBJ2-7,.,TGTGCCAGCAGTTTATTTCCAGGGAACTCCTACGAGCAGTACTTC,CASSLFPGNSYEQYF
.,TRBV11-2,TRBJ2-3,TRBD1,TGTGCCAGCAGCTTTGGGACAGGAGCAGATACGCAGTATTTT,CASSFGTGADTQYF
.,TRBV4-1,TRBJ1-1,TRBD1,TGCGCCAGCAGCCAAGGGCCACCTACAGGGGGCCGGGCTGAAGCTTTCTTT,CASSQGPPTGGRAEAFF
.,TRBV25-1,TRBJ2-7,.,TGTGCCAGCAGTGAAGATTATCTCCCTAGACTGGACGAGCAGTACTTC,CASSEDYLPRLDEQYF
.,TRBV27,TRBJ2-7,.,TGTGCCAGCAGTTTCAAGGGGCCGAGCTCCTACGAGCAGTACTTC,CASSFKGPSSYEQYF
.,TRBV7-9,TRBJ2-7,.,TGTGCCAGCAGCCCCTACTCCTACGAGCAGTACTTC,CASSPYSYEQYF
.,TRBV9,TRBJ2-3,.,TGTGCCAGCAGCGTATCAGGTTCAGATACGCAGTATTTT,CASSVSGSDTQYF
.,TRBV18,TRBJ2-7,TRBD1,TGTGCCAGCTCACCACGGCAGGACAGGGGTATCGACGAGCAGTACTTC,CASSPRQDRGIDEQYF
once,TRBV19,TRBJ2-7,TRBD2,TGTGCCACCCAGGGTTTTAGCGGGAGCTATTACGAGCAGTACTTC,CATQGFSGSYYEQYF